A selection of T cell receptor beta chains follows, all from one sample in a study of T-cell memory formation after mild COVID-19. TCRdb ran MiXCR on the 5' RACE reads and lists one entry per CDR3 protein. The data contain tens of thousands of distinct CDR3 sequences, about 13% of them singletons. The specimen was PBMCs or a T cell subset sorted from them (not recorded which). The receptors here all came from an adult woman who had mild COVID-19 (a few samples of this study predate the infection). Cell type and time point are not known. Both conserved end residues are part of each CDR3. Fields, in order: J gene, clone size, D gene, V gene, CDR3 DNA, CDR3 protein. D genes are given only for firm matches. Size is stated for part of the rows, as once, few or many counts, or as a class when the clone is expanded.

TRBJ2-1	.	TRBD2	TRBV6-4	TGTGCCAGCAGTGACTCTAGTTCTAGCGGGTACTACAATGAGCAGTTCTTC	CASSDSSSSGYYNEQFF
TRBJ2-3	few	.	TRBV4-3	TGCGCCAGCAGCCAAGACCTTCCTGGGCCCTCTAGCACAGATACGCAGTATTTT	CASSQDLPGPSSTDTQYF
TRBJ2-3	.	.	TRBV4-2	TGTGCCAGCAGCCAAGATCGAACTAGTAGCACAGATACGCAGTATTTT	CASSQDRTSSTDTQYF
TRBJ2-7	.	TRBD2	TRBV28	TGTGCCAGCAGCACCGCCAAAGCGGGACCTCTCTCCTACGAGCAGTACTTC	CASSTAKAGPLSYEQYF
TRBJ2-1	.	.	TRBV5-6	TGTGCCAGCAGCTTGGCGGGACACCCCTACAATGAGCAGTTCTTC	CASSLAGHPYNEQFF
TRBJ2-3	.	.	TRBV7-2	TGTGCCAGCAGCTTCTCCGAGGGAATGTTTCGCACTAGCACAGATACGCAGTATTTT	CASSFSEGMFRTSTDTQYF
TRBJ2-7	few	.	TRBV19	TGTGCCAGTAGTTCCATCGGGGATTTCGGCGAGCAGTACTTC	CASSSIGDFGEQYF
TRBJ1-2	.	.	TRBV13	TGTGCCAGCAGTAGTCAGGAGGCGCTTGGCTACACCTTC	CASSSQEALGYTF
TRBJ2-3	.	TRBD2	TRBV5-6	TGTGCCAGCAGCTTTGCGGGGGGGCAGAACACAGATACGCAGTATTTT	CASSFAGGQNTDTQYF
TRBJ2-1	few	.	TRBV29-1	TGCAGCGTCCTACTCCCTTGGGATGAGCAGTTCTTC	CSVLLPWDEQFF
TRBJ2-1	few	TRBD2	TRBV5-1	TGCGCCAGCAGCTCGGGAACTAGCGGATACAATGAGCAGTTCTTC	CASSSGTSGYNEQFF
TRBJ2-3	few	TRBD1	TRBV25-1	TGTGCCAGCTCCCCCACCGGGACAGAGACAACAGATACGCAGTATTTT	CASSPTGTETTDTQYF
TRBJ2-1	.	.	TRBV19	TGTGCCAGTAGTATCGTCGGAGCGACGGATGAGCAGTTCTTC	CASSIVGATDEQFF
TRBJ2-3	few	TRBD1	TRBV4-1	TGCGCCAGCAGCCAGATGGACAGGGAAGCAGATACGCAGTATTTT	CASSQMDREADTQYF
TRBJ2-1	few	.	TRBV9	TGTGCCAGCAGCGTAGTCCCCAGGGTCGGTGAGCAGTTCTTC	CASSVVPRVGEQFF
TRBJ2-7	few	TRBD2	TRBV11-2	TGTGCCAGCAGCCCTAGCGGGGGGGACTACGAGCAGTACTTC	CASSPSGGDYEQYF
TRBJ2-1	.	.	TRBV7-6	TGTGCCAGCAGCTCCGAGGGCGGGATAGGGGAGGCACAGTTCTTC	CASSSEGGIGEAQFF
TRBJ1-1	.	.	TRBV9	TGTGCCAGCAGCCCCTTTAAGCACACTGAAGCTTTCTTT	CASSPFKHTEAFF
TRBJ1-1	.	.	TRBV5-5	TGTGCCAGCAGCCTGACCAGGGGCTCGACTGAAGCTTTCTTT	CASSLTRGSTEAFF
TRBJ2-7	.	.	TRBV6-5	TGTGCCAGCACTGGATTTAGGGGGTGGCTCTACGAGCAGTACTTC	CASTGFRGWLYEQYF
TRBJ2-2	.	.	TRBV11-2	TGTGCCAGCAGCTTAGATTTCGGGACCGGGGAGCTGTTTTTT	CASSLDFGTGELFF
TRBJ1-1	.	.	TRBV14	TGTGCCAGCAGCCAAGAAGGGGCTACTGAAGCTTTCTTT	CASSQEGATEAFF
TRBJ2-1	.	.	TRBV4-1	TGCGCCAGCAGCCAGCGGGACTCCTACAATGAGCAGTTCTTC	CASSQRDSYNEQFF
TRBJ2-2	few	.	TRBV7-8	TGTGCCAGCAGCAGCTTTCCTTCGAACACCGGGGAGCTGTTTTTT	CASSSFPSNTGELFF
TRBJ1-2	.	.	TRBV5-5	TGTGCCAGCAGCTTGGTGCCCATGAACGTCTATGGCTACACCTTC	CASSLVPMNVYGYTF
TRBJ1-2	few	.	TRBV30	TGTGCCTGTTGGGGCGGAGCGAATGGCTACACCTTC	CACWGGANGYTF
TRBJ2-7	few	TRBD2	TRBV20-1	TGCAGTGCTAGCAGCGGGGCTGAAGGGGCCTACGAGCAGTACTTC	CSASSGAEGAYEQYF
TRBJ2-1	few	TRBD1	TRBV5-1	TGCGCCAGCAGCTTCCGACAGGGGGATTACAATGAGCAGTTCTTC	CASSFRQGDYNEQFF
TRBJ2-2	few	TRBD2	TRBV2	TGTGCCAGCAGTCTACTAGCGGGAGGCCCGAACACCGGGGAGCTGTTTTTT	CASSLLAGGPNTGELFF
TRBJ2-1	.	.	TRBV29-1	TGCAGCGGGACAGTCTCCAATGAGCAGTTCTTC	CSGTVSNEQFF
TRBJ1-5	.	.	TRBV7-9	TGTGCCAGCAGCGCCGGGTCGGGGAATCAGCCCCAGCATTTT	CASSAGSGNQPQHF
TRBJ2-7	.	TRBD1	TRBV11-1	TGTGCCAGCAGCTTCACCTCCGGGACAGGGGTCTCCGAGCAGTACTTC	CASSFTSGTGVSEQYF
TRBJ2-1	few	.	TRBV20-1	TGCAGTGCTAGAGGGTATGAGGACGCCTACAATGAGCAGTTCTTC	CSARGYEDAYNEQFF
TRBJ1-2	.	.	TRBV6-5	TGTGCCAGCAGTCTAGGGTTAAACTATGGCTACACCTTC	CASSLGLNYGYTF
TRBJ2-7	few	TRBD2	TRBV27	TGTGCCAGCAGTCCCGCTAGCGGCCGAATCTACGAGCAGTACTTC	CASSPASGRIYEQYF
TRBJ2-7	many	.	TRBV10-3	TGTGCCATCAGCGACTTTAGTGGGTTGAGGGACGAGCAGTACTTC	CAISDFSGLRDEQYF
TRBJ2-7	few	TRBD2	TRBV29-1	TGCAGCGTTGAAGTAGTGGAGGGAGGGTCCTACGAGCAGTACTTC	CSVEVVEGGSYEQYF
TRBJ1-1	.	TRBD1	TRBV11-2	TGTGCCAGCAGCTTAGGAAGAGGACAGGGGCGAATGAACACTGAAGCTTTCTTT	CASSLGRGQGRMNTEAFF
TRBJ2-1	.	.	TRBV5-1	TGCGCCAGCAGCTTGGCCGGGAATGGGAATGAGCAGTTCTTC	CASSLAGNGNEQFF
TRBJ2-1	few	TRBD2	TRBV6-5	TGTGCCAGCGGGGGGGAAGAGCAGTTCTTC	CASGGEEQFF
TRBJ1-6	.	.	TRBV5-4	TGTGCCAGCAGCTTGGTAGGGACGGAGAGCTCATATAATTCACCCCTCCACTTT	CASSLVGTESSYNSPLHF
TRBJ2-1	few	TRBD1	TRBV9	TGTGCCAGCAGCGAGTCGACAGGGGTCTACAATGAGCAGTTCTTC	CASSESTGVYNEQFF
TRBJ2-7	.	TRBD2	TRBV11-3	TGTGCCAGCAGCACGTCGGGAGGGAACCCCTACGAGCAGTACTTC	CASSTSGGNPYEQYF
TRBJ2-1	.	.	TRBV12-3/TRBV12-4	TGTGCCAGCAGTTTAAACCCCCAGGATGAGCAGTTCTTC	CASSLNPQDEQFF
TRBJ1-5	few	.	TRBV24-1	TGTGCCACCAGTGAAGGGGCAATCAGGCCCCAGCATTTT	CATSEGAIRPQHF
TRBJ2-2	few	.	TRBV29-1	TGCAGCGTTGCTGGAGGACCGAACACCGGGGAGCTGTTTTTT	CSVAGGPNTGELFF
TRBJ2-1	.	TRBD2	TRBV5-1	TGCGCCAGCAGCCCCAGGACTAGCGGGGGGGCGACCTACAATGAGCAGTTCTTC	CASSPRTSGGATYNEQFF